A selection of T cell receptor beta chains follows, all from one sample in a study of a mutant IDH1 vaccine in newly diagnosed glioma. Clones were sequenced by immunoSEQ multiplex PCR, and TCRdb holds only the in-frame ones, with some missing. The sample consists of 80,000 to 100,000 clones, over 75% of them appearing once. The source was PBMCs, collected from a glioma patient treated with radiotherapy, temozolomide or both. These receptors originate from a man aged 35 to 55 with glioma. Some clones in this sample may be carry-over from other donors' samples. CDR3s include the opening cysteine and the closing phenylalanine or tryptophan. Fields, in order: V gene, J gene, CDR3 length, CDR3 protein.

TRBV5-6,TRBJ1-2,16,CASSSGGAGDNYGYTF
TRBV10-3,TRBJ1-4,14,CAIRGDREGEKLFF
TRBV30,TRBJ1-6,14,CAWNRGAANSPLHF
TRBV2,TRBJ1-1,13,CASSQARRTEAFF
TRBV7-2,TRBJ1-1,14,CASSLVNRGTEAFF
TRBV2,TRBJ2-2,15,CASSSKGVNTGELFF
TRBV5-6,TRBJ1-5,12,CASSFSGWPQHF
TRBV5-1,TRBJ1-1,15,CASSRRGQLNTEAFF
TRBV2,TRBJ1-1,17,CASSEPTGIRLNTEAFF
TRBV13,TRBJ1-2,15,CASSLSPTSTYGYTF
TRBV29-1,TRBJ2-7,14,CSVDGDGGPNEQYF
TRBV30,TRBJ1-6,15,CAWRDKSSYNSPLHF
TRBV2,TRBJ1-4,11,CASSAKVQLFF
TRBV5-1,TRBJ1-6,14,CASSLGTGNSPLHF
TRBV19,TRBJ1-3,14,CASTVGNSGNTIYF
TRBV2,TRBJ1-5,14,CASRMNQGHMPQHF
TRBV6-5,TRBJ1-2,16,CASSYSTGGADYGYTF
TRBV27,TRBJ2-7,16,CASSPAPIGDDYEQYF
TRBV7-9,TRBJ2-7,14,CASSHRDRAYEQYF